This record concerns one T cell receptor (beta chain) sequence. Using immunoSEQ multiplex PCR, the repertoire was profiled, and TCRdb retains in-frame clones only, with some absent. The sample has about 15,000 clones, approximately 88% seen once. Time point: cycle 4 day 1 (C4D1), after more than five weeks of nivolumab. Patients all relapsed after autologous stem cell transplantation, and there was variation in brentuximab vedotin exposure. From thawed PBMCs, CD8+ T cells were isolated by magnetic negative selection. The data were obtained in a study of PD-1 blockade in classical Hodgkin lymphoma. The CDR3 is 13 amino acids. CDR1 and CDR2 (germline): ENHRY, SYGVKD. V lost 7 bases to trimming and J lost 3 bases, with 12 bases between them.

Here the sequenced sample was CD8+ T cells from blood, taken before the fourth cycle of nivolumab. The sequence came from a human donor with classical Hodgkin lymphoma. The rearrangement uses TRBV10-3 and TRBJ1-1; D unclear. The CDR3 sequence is CAINGRQDTEAFF. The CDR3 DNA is TGTGCCATCAACGGGAGGCAGGACACTGAAGCTTTCTTT.